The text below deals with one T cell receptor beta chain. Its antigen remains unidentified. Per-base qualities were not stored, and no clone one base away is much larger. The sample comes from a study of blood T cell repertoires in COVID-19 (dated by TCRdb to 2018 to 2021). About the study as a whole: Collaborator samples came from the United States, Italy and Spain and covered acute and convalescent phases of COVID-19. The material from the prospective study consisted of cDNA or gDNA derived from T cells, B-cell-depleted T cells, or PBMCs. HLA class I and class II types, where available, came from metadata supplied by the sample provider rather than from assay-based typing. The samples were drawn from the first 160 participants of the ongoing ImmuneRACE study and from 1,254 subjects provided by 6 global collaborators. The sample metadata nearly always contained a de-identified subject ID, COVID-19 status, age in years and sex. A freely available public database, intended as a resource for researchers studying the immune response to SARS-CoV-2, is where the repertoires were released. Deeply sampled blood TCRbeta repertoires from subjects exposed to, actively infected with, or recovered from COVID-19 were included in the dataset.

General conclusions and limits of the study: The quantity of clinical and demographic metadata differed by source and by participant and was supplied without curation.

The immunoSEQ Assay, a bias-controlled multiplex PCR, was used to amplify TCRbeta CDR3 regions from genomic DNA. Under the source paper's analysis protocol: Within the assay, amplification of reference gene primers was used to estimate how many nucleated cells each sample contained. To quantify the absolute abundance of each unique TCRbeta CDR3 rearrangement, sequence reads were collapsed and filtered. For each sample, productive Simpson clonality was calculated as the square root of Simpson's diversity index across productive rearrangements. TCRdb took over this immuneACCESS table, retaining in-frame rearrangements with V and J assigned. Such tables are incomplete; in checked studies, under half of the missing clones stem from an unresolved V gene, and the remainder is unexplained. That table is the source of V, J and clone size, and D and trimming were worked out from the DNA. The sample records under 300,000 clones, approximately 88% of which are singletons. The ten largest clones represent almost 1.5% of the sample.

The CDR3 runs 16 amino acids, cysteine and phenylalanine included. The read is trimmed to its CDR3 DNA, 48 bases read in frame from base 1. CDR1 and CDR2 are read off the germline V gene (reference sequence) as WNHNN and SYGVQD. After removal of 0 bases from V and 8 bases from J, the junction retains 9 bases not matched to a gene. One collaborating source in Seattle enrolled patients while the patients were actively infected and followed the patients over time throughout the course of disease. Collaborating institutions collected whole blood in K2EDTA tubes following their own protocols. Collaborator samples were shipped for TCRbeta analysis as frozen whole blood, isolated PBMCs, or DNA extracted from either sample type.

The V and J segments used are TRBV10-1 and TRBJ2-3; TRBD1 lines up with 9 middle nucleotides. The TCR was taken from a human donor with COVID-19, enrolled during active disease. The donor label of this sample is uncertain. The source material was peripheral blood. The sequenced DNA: TGCGCCAGCAGTGAGTCCCTTGGGGACAGGGCAAGTACGCAGTATTTT. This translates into CASSESLGDRASTQYF.